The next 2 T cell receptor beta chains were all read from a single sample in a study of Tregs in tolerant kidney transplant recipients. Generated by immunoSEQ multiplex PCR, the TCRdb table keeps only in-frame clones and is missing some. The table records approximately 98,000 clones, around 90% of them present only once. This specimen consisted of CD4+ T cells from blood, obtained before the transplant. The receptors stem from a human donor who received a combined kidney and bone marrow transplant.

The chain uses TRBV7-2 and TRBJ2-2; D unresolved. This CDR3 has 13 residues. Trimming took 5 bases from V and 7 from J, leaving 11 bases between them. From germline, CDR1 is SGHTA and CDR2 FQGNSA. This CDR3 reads CASSLRQNGELFF. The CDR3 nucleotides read TGTGCCAGCAGCCTAAGACAAAACGGGGAGCTGTTTTTT.

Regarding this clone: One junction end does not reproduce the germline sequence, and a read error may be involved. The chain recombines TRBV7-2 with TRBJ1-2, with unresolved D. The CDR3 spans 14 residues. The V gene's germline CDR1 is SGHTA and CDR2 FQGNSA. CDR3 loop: CASSLGGSNYGYTF. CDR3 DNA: TGTGCCAGCAGTTTAGGAGGTTCCAACTATGGCTACACCTTC.